This T cell receptor (beta chain) stems from a study of cytomegalovirus exposure and HLA in healthy donors. Study in general: Roughly 80 million unique TCRs from HLA-typed donors made up an early data release. Of around 400 genotyped donors, 81% grouped in the Caucasian-associated ancestry cluster.

Germline lookup yields CDR1 MNHNY and CDR2 SVGAGI (reference sequence). V shed 0 bases and J 0 bases; nucleotides not matched to a gene: 5. This CDR3 spans 16 amino acids. PCR amplification relied on 60 Vbeta primers (plus 13 Jbeta primers). TCRdb keeps only in-frame clones here, not all; method: immunoSEQ multiplex PCR. The sample lists around 150,000 clones; 70% to 90% were seen once. This clonotype was obtained from a man aged 18-30 years in good health and CMV-seropositive. Specimen: PBMCs. The gene calls are TRBV6-6 and TRBJ2-7, with TRBD1 matching 7 bases. The CDR3 bases are TGTGCCAGCAGTTACTCCCGACAGGGACCCTCCTACGAGCAGTACTTC. It encodes CASSYSRQGPSYEQYF.